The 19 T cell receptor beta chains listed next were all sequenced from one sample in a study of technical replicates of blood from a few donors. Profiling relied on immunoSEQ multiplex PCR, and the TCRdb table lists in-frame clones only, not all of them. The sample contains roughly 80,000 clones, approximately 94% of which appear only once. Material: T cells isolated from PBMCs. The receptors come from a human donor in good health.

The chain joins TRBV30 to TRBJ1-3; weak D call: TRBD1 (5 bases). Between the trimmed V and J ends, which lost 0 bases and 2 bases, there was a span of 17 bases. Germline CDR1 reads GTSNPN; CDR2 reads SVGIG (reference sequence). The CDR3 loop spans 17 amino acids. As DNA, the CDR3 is TGTGCCTGGAGTGTACCCGGGGCCGGGGGAACTGGAAACACCATATATTTT. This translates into CAWSVPGAGGTGNTIYF.

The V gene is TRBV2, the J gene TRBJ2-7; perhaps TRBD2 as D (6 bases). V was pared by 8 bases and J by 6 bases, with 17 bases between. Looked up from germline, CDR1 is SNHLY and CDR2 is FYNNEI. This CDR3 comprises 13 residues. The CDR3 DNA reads TGTGCCAGCGGGGATTTCCGGGAGCTCGAGCAGTACTTC. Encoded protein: CASGDFRELEQYF.

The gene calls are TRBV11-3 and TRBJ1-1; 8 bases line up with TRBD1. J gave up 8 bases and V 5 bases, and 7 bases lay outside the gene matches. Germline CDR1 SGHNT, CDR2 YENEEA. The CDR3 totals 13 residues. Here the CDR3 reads CASSIWTGPEAFF. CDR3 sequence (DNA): TGTGCCAGCAGCATATGGACAGGGCCCGAAGCTTTCTTT.

The CDR3 nucleotides read TGTGCCACCAGCAGTGACCGGAGGGAAACAGATACGCAGTATTTT. This codes for CATSSDRRETDTQYF. The chain joins TRBV15 to TRBJ2-3; D might be TRBD2 (6 bases). Germline V gene data show CDR1 as LNHNV and CDR2 as YYDKDF (reference sequence). The CDR3 spans 15 residues. The germline V and J ends were trimmed by 3 bases and 3 bases, with 13 bases remaining between them. Complete variable domain (other parts from reference TRBV15 and TRBJ2-3): DAMVIQNPRYQVTQFGKPVTLSCSQTLNHNVMYWYQQKSSQAPKLLFHYYDKDFNNEADTPDNFQSRRPNTSFCFLDIRSPGLGDTAMYLCATSSDRRETDTQYFGPGTRLTVL.

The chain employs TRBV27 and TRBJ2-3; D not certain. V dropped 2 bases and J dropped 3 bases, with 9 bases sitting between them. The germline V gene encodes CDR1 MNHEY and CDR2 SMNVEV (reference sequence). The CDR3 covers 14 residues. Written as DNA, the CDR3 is TGTGCCAGCAGTTTAGCGGTTGCTACAGATACGCAGTATTTT. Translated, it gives CASSLAVATDTQYF.

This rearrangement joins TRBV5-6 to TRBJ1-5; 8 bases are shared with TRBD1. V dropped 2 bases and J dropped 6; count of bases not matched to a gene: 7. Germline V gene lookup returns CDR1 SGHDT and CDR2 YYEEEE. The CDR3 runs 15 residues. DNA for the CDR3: TGTGCCAGCAGCTTTGGACAGGGTACGAGTCAGCCCCAGCATTTT. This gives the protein CASSFGQGTSQPQHF.

Here the CDR3 reads CASTGATEAFF. DNA for the CDR3: TGTGCCAGCACTGGAGCGACTGAAGCTTTCTTT. The chain carries TRBV19 and TRBJ1-1; D not certain. With 9 bases removed from V and 5 bases from J, the gap between germline ends came to 10 bases. The CDR3 is 11 amino acids. Germline CDR1 and CDR2: LNHDA and SQIVND (reference sequence).

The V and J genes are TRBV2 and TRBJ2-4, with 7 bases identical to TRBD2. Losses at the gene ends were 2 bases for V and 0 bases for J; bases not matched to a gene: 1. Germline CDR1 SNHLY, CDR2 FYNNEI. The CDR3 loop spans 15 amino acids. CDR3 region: CASSELAVAKNIQYF. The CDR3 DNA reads TGTGCCAGCAGTGAACTAGCGGTAGCCAAAAACATTCAGTACTTC.

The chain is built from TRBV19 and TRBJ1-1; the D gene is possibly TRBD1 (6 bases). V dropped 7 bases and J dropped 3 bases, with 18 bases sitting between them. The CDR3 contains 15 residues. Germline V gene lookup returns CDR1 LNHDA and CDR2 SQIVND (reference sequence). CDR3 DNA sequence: TGTGCCAGTAAGTGGGGGCGGGAGGTGGACACTGAAGCTTTCTTT. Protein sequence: CASKWGREVDTEAFF.

CDR3 sequence reads: CASSYLRTGATYEQYF. CDR3 sequence (DNA): TGTGCCAGCAGCTACCTTAGGACAGGGGCAACCTACGAGCAGTACTTC. This rearrangement joins TRBV5-6 to TRBJ2-7, with 9 bases matching TRBD1. The trim removed 3 bases at V and 2 bases at J, leaving 9 bases unmatched. The CDR3 spans 16 residues. CDR1 is SGHDT and CDR2 is YYEEEE in the germline V gene.

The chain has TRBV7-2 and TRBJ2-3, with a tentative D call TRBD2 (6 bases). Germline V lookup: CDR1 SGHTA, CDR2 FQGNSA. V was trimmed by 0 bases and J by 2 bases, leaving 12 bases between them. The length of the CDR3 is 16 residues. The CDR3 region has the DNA TGTGCCAGCAGCTTAGCGTCGTGGACTAACACAGATACGCAGTATTTT. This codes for CASSLASWTNTDTQYF.

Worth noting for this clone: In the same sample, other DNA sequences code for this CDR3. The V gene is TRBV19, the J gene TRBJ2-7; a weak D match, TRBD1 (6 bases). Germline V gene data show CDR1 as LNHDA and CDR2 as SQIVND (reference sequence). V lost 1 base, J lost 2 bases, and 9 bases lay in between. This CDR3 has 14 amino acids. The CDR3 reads CASSIGTDTYEQYF. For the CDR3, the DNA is TGTGCCAGTAGTATAGGGACAGATACCTACGAGCAGTACTTC.

CDR3 in DNA: TGTGCCAGCAGCTTGCCCGCCGCGGGGGATCGGGGCAATCAGCCCCAGCATTTT. It codes for CASSLPAAGDRGNQPQHF. The chain carries TRBV7-4 and TRBJ1-5; D might be TRBD1 (5 bases). The length of the CDR3 is 18 residues. V was cut by 3 bases and J by 2 bases, with 20 bases left in between. Germline V gene sequence: CDR1 SGHVT, CDR2 SQSDAQ.

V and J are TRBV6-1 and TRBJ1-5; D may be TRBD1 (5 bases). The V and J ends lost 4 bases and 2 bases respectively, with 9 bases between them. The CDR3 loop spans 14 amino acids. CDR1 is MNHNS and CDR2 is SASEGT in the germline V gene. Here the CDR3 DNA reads TGTGCCAGCAGTGTCGGACAAGGCAATCAGCCCCAGCATTTT. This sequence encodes CASSVGQGNQPQHF.

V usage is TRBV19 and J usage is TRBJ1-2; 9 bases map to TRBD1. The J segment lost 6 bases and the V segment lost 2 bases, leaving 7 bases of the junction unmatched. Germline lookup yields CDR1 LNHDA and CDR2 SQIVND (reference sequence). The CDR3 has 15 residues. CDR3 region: CASSIMEGTGNGYTF. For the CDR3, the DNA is TGTGCCAGTAGTATAATGGAAGGGACAGGGAATGGCTACACCTTC.

The CDR3 protein is CASSLEQGNTEAFF. CDR3 in DNA: TGTGCCAGCAGCTTGGAACAGGGGAACACTGAAGCTTTCTTT. The chain joins TRBV5-4 to TRBJ1-1, with D perhaps matching TRBD1 (6 bases). From germline, CDR1 is SGHNT and CDR2 YYREEE (reference sequence). CDR3 length: 14 residues. V was clipped by 0 bases and J by 1 base, with 7 bases between them.

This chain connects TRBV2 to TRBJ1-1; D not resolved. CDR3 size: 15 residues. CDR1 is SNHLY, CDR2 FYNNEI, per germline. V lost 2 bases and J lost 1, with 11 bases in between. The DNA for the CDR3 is TGTGCCAGCAGTGAAAATGCAGGCCGGAACACTGAAGCTTTCTTT. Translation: CASSENAGRNTEAFF.

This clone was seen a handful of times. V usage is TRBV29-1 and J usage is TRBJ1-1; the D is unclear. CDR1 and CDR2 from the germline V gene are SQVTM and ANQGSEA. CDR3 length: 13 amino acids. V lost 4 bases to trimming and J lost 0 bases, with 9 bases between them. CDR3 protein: CSVADTLNTEAFF. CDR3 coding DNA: TGCAGCGTTGCCGACACACTGAACACTGAAGCTTTCTTT.

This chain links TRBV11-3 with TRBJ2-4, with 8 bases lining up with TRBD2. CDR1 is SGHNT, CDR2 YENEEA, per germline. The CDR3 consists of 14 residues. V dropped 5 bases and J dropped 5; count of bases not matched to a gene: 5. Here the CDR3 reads CASSLQAGENIQYF. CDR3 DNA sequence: TGTGCCAGCAGCCTACAAGCGGGGGAAAACATTCAGTACTTC.